This entry lists 16 T cell receptor beta chains sequenced from one sample in a study of T-cell reconstitution after alpha-beta-depleted transplantation in children. The authors prepared the TCRbeta library with unique molecular identifiers. From the PCR reads, TCRdb called clonotypes with MiXCR, one entry per CDR3 protein. The sample carries around 700,000 distinct CDR3 sequences, roughly 13% recorded once. The sequencing here drew on PBMCs, taken before TCRalphabeta/CD19-depleted stem cell transplant. Receptor source: a girl aged 2 to 9 with congenital amegakaryocytic thrombocytopenia, due to receive a stem cell transplant.

The sample holds many counts of this clonotype. The rearrangement uses TRBV5-1 and TRBJ2-1; D not certain. The CDR3 sequence is 16 residues long. Per germline, CDR1 SGHRS and CDR2 YFSETQ. V lost 0 bases and J 3 bases, leaving 13 bases between the germline ends. CDR3 in DNA: TGCGCCAGCAGCTTGGGAACTCGGAGATTCTACAATGAGCAGTTCTTC. Protein: CASSLGTRRFYNEQFF.

This clonotype showed up many times. The rearrangement uses TRBV20-1 and TRBJ2-3; 9 bases are a match to TRBD2. CDR1 is DFQATT and CDR2 is SNEGSKA in the germline V gene (reference sequence). J was trimmed by 4 bases and V by 3 bases; bases with no gene match: 11. The CDR3 is made up of 16 amino acids. CDR3 amino acids: CSARRPGSGRADTQYF. In nucleotides, the CDR3 is TGCAGTGCTAGGCGTCCTGGTAGCGGGAGAGCAGATACGCAGTATTTT.

In its sample, this clonotype was seen many times. The chain combines TRBV7-9 with TRBJ2-1; D ambiguous. The ends were cut back, 3 bases at V and 6 bases at J, with 9 bases in the middle. Germline V lookup: CDR1 SEHNR, CDR2 FQNEAQ (reference sequence). The CDR3 contains 13 residues. For the CDR3, the DNA is TGTGCCAGCAGCTTTGGTAGGGTCAATGAGCAGTTCTTC. This sequence encodes CASSFGRVNEQFF.

In this sample, this clonotype turned up many times. The chain carries TRBV20-1 and TRBJ1-2, with D unclear. The CDR3 has 13 amino acids. V lost 1 base to trimming and J lost 2 bases, with 8 bases between them. Per germline, CDR1 DFQATT and CDR2 SNEGSKA (reference sequence). The chain's CDR3 is CSARGSSNYGYTF. For the CDR3, the DNA is TGCAGTGCTAGAGGCTCCTCAAACTATGGCTACACCTTC.

This sequence joins TRBV6-5 and TRBJ1-5, with TRBD1 as a possible D gene (6 bases). Looked up from germline, CDR1 is MNHEY and CDR2 is SVGAGI. V was cut by 4 bases and J by 6 bases, with 13 bases left in between. This CDR3 has 14 amino acids. The CDR3 here is CASSFGTPTQPQHF. CDR3 sequence (DNA): TGTGCCAGCAGTTTCGGGACACCGACTCAGCCCCAGCATTTT.

The chain combines TRBV7-9 with TRBJ1-5; 7 nucleotides line up with TRBD1. The CDR3 totals 14 residues. Trimming removed 4 bases from V and 5 bases from J; junction bases left unmatched: 5. CDR1 SEHNR and CDR2 FQNEAQ come from the germline V gene (reference sequence). CDR3 sequence (DNA): TGTGCCAGCAGCTCTACAGGGGAGGATCAGCCCCAGCATTTT. Its protein product is CASSSTGEDQPQHF.

The chain uses TRBV12-3 or TRBV12-4 and TRBJ2-5; D gene uncertain. The CDR3 totals 13 residues. Trimming removed 7 bases from V and 4 bases from J, with 13 bases in between. CDR3 DNA: TGTGCCAGCACCTTTAGTGCAGGAGAGACCCAGTACTTC. It yields the protein CASTFSAGETQYF.

The chain joins TRBV15 to TRBJ2-1, with 7 bases lining up with TRBD2. J lost 4 bases, V lost 0 bases, and 15 bases had no gene match. CDR1 and CDR2 (germline): LNHNV, YYDKDF (reference sequence). This CDR3 comprises 19 residues. CDR3 sequence reads: CATSRDLAFLAALYNEQFF. The CDR3 nucleotides read TGTGCCACCAGCAGAGACCTAGCCTTTCTAGCGGCGCTTTACAATGAGCAGTTCTTC.

The chain links TRBV12-3 or TRBV12-4 to TRBJ2-1, with D perhaps TRBD1 or TRBD2 (6 bases each). V lost 11 bases, J lost 3 bases, and 14 bases lay in between. This CDR3 is built from 13 residues. The CDR3 sequence: CAGSGGLYNEQFF. CDR3 nucleotide sequence: TGTGCCGGGTCCGGGGGCCTCTACAATGAGCAGTTCTTC.

This clonotype has at least ten counts. The rearrangement uses TRBV5-1 and TRBJ2-4; D gene uncertain. The CDR3 totals 15 residues. Germline lookup yields CDR1 SGHRS and CDR2 YFSETQ. V dropped 0 bases and J dropped 0 bases, with 7 bases sitting between them. DNA of the CDR3: TGCGCCAGCAGCTTGGGACGGCCAGCCAAAAACATTCAGTACTTC. Encoded protein: CASSLGRPAKNIQYF.

This chain connects TRBV20-1 to TRBJ2-1; D is uncertain. Germline assignment: CDR1 DFQATT and CDR2 SNEGSKA (reference sequence). Trimming removed 1 base at V and 7 bases at J, with 11 bases between. The CDR3 sequence is 13 residues long. In DNA form, the CDR3 reads TGCAGTGCTAGAGGACATGAAGAGAATGAGCAGTTCTTC. This encodes CSARGHEENEQFF.

This clonotype came up many times. V gene TRBV12-3 or TRBV12-4 combines with J gene TRBJ1-1; maybe TRBD1 (5 bases). The CDR3 runs to 16 residues. Trimming removed 5 bases from V and 6 bases from J, with 22 bases in between. CDR3 in DNA: TGTGCCAGCAGTCCGACCGCCGGACATCTTGGACCTGAAGCTTTCTTT. Translated: CASSPTAGHLGPEAFF.

This clonotype was found many times. The conserved phenylalanine or tryptophan normally closing the CDR3 is absent here, so this likely arose from a read error. The V gene is TRBV20-1, the J gene TRBJ2-7; 9 positions match TRBD2. V gave up 3 bases and J gave up 3 bases; unmatched junction bases: 6. This CDR3 spans 14 amino acids. Per the germline V gene, CDR1 is DFQATT and CDR2 is SNEGSKA (reference sequence). CDR3 nucleotides: TGCAGTGCTAGCTTAGCGGGAGAGCTCTACGAGCAGTACCTC. This codes for CSASLAGELYEQYL.

The chain's CDR3 is CASMRPYRKEKLFF. The DNA for the CDR3 is TGTGCCAGCATGAGGCCCTATCGAAAGGAAAAACTGTTTTTT. The chain has TRBV2 and TRBJ1-4; no firm D call. Germline V gene data show CDR1 as SNHLY and CDR2 as FYNNEI. Trimming left V 7 bases short and J 8 bases short, with 17 bases between. The CDR3 has 14 amino acids.

This clonotype was counted many times. J is TRBJ2-2 and V is TRBV29-1; D may correspond to TRBD1 or TRBD2 (5 bases each). This CDR3 is 15 amino acids long. Between the trimmed V and J ends, which lost 7 bases and 6 bases, there was a span of 21 bases. Germline lookup yields CDR1 SQVTM and CDR2 ANQGSEA. The CDR3 DNA reads TGCAGCGCCCGGGACCCCGGAAGAACACCCGGGGAGCTGTTTTTT. This gives the protein CSARDPGRTPGELFF.

This clonotype was recorded many times. The chain joins TRBV19 to TRBJ1-5, with D uncertain. CDR3 length: 12 amino acids. CDR1 is LNHDA and CDR2 is SQIVND in the germline V gene (reference sequence). The V gene lost 3 bases and the J gene lost 1 base, with 1 base spanning the gap. The CDR3 here is CASSISNQPQHF. CDR3 in DNA: TGTGCCAGTAGTATCAGCAATCAGCCCCAGCATTTT.